Presented here are 25 T cell receptor beta chains from one specimen sequenced in a study of blood T cells in healthy people across ages. Sample-barcoded 5' priming and a J-beta primer mix drove a second PCR of roughly 7 to 11 cycles. TCRdb passed the 5' RACE reads through MiXCR, listing each CDR3 protein once. The sample lists some 800,000 distinct CDR3 sequences, 44% occurring once. Sequencing was done on a sample of blood. These TCRs come from a man aged 60 to 69 in good health.

This clonotype was observed a few times. V is TRBV20-1 and J is TRBJ2-5; D might be TRBD1 (6 bases). This CDR3 has 15 residues. Trimming left V 0 bases short and J 5 bases short, with 16 bases between. In germline, CDR1 is DFQATT, CDR2 SNEGSKA (reference sequence). The CDR3 region has the DNA TGCAGTGCTAGAGAGCAGGGCCCAGGGGTGGAGACCCAGTACTTC. This codes for CSAREQGPGVETQYF.

This clonotype was observed a few times. The rearrangement links TRBV9 to TRBJ2-6; D might be TRBD1 (6 bases). This CDR3 comprises 15 residues. Germline V gene lookup returns CDR1 SGDLS and CDR2 YYNGEE. The V end was cut by 4 bases, the J end by 2 bases, with 10 bases between. The CDR3 is CASSTRTAGANVLTF. For the CDR3, the DNA is TGTGCCAGCAGCACCCGGACAGCTGGGGCCAACGTCCTGACTTTC.

The chain carries TRBV12-3 or TRBV12-4 and TRBJ1-6; D is possibly TRBD1 (6 bases). There are 14 residues in the CDR3. Trimming shortened V by 6 bases and J by 10 bases, and 16 bases separated the two germline ends. Here the CDR3 reads CASSLGGPGSPLHF. The CDR3 bases are TGTGCCAGCAGCCTCGGGGGGCCCGGGTCACCCCTCCACTTT.

This clonotype turned up a few times. The chain is built from TRBV7-9 and TRBJ2-1; 11 bases line up with TRBD2. The CDR3 is 15 residues long. V gave up 5 bases and J gave up 7 bases; unmatched junction bases: 7. Germline V lookup: CDR1 SEHNR, CDR2 FQNEAQ (reference sequence). CDR3 bases: TGTGCCAGCAGCCTGGGACTAGCGGCCAGGAATGAGCAGTTCTTC. It is translated as CASSLGLAARNEQFF.

This clonotype has a handful of counts. The rearrangement links TRBV6-5 to TRBJ2-5; no clear D. The germline V gene has CDR1 MNHEY and CDR2 SVGAGI. V lost 6 bases, J lost 1 base, and 12 bases lay in between. CDR3 length: 14 amino acids. CDR3 in amino acids: CASSRRVPQETQYF. CDR3 nucleotides: TGTGCCAGCAGCAGACGGGTTCCCCAAGAGACCCAGTACTTC.

V gene TRBV20-1 combines with J gene TRBJ2-7; 7 bases agree with TRBD2. With the DNA end fitting TRBJ2-5 better, the J assignment may be wrong. This CDR3 has 15 amino acids. Germline CDR1 is DFQATT and CDR2 is SNEGSKA (reference sequence). The CDR3: CSARSGLAEAETQYF. The CDR3 DNA sequence: TGCAGTGCCCGGAGCGGCCTAGCGGAGGCGGAGACCCAGTACTTC.

V gene TRBV10-3 combines with J gene TRBJ2-3; 9 nucleotides match TRBD2. The V gene end was trimmed by 4 bases and the J gene end by 2 bases; junction bases not matched to a gene: 4. Germline V gene sequence: CDR1 ENHRY, CDR2 SYGVKD. The CDR3 has 15 residues. CDR3 region: CAISVGTSPTDTQYF. The CDR3 bases are TGTGCCATCAGTGTCGGGACTAGCCCCACAGATACGCAGTATTTT.

This chain uses TRBV7-2 with TRBJ2-4, with 10 positions matching TRBD1. Judging by the DNA end, TRBJ2-7 fits better; the J call may be wrong. Germline CDR1 SGHTA, CDR2 FQGNSA. The CDR3 totals 14 residues. The CDR3 DNA follows: TGTGCCAGCAGCCGACAGGGGGCGAAGGACGAGCAGTACTTC. It yields the protein CASSRQGAKDEQYF.

The V call is TRBV12-3 or TRBV12-4, the J call TRBJ2-1, with 9 bases lining up with TRBD2. CDR3 length equals 18 residues. V dropped 7 bases and J dropped 4; count of bases not matched to a gene: 17. For the CDR3, the DNA is TGTGCCAGCACCGAGTGGCGGGGGGGGAGGCATTTTTACAATGAGCAGTTCTTC. Translating it yields CASTEWRGGRHFYNEQFF.

The sample holds a few counts of this clonotype. This rearrangement joins TRBV30 to TRBJ2-1; no firm D call. The CDR3 sequence is 12 residues long. Trimming stripped 8 bases from V and 10 bases from J, with 18 bases between. Germline-derived CDR1 and CDR2 are GTSNPN and SVGIG (reference sequence). In nucleotides, the CDR3 is TGTGCCACGGAAGGTGGCCGACGCGAGCAGTTCTTC. This translates into CATEGGRREQFF.

This sequence joins TRBV9 and TRBJ2-1; 7 bases map to TRBD1. The length of the CDR3 is 15 residues. Per germline, CDR1 SGDLS and CDR2 YYNGEE. Trimming cost V 1 base and J 7 bases; bases outside gene matches: 8. CDR3 sequence (DNA): TGTGCCAGCAGCGTAACAGGGGACAATATGAATGAGCAGTTCTTC. It is translated as CASSVTGDNMNEQFF.

This clonotype was counted between two and nine times. The chain carries TRBV25-1 and TRBJ2-1; TRBD2 agrees at 9 bases. The CDR3 loop spans 16 amino acids. Germline V gene lookup returns CDR1 MGHDK and CDR2 SYGVNS. J gave up 2 bases and V 2 bases, and 4 bases lay outside the gene matches. The chain's CDR3 is CASSEGGGGTYNEQFF. The CDR3 nucleotides read TGTGCCAGCAGTGAAGGCGGGGGGGGCACCTACAATGAGCAGTTCTTC.

This rearrangement joins TRBV7-2 to TRBJ1-6; no clear D gene. Germline V gene lookup returns CDR1 SGHTA and CDR2 FQGNSA. The CDR3 runs 18 residues. Trimming removed 3 bases from V and 0 bases from J, with 15 bases in between. In DNA form, the CDR3 reads TGTGCCAGCAGCTTTCGTCTCGCGGGAAGCTCCTATAATTCACCCCTCCACTTT. Its translation: CASSFRLAGSSYNSPLHF.

This clonotype showed up just a few times. The rearrangement uses TRBV6-5 and TRBJ1-1, with TRBD1 matching over 7 bases. The CDR3 runs to 14 residues. CDR1 is MNHEY, CDR2 SVGAGI, per germline. Germline trimming cut 8 bases from V and 2 bases from J; bases unmatched to any gene: 8. Here the CDR3 DNA reads TGTGCCAGCGGATTAGGGACAGCTAACACTGAAGCTTTCTTT. Its translation: CASGLGTANTEAFF.

This clonotype was counted only a few times. This rearrangement joins TRBV4-1 to TRBJ2-7; D possibly uses TRBD1 or TRBD2 (5 bases each). V was cut by 0 bases and J by 4 bases, with 13 bases left in between. Germline V gene lookup returns CDR1 MGHRA and CDR2 YSYEKL. The length of the CDR3 is 15 residues. The CDR3 loop reads CASSQDFLGDYEQYF. In DNA form, the CDR3 reads TGCGCCAGCAGCCAAGATTTTTTGGGGGATTACGAGCAGTACTTC.

This clonotype was recorded a few times. The chain links TRBV5-1 to TRBJ2-3; D might be TRBD2 (5 bases). Germline values: CDR1 SGHRS, CDR2 YFSETQ. V was trimmed by 7 bases and J by 5 bases, leaving 8 bases between them. CDR3 length: 11 amino acids. For the CDR3, the DNA is TGCGCCAGCGACGGAGGAGATACGCAGTATTTT. Amino acid sequence: CASDGGDTQYF.

This clonotype appeared many times. This chain joins TRBV29-1 and TRBJ2-7; TRBD2 matches at 7 bases. The germline V gene encodes CDR1 SQVTM and CDR2 ANQGSEA. V was pared by 6 bases and J by 7 bases, with 9 bases of the junction left unmatched. The CDR3 extends over 12 amino acids. The CDR3 region is CSVQQAGREQYF. CDR3 in DNA: TGCAGCGTCCAACAGGCCGGGAGGGAGCAGTACTTC.

The CDR3 nucleotides are TGCAGCGTTGAAAATGGCTACACCTTC. Its protein product is CSVENGYTF. The chain carries TRBV29-1 and TRBJ1-2; D remains ambiguous. The germline V gene encodes CDR1 SQVTM and CDR2 ANQGSEA. The CDR3 contains 9 residues. The V and J ends lost 2 bases and 6 bases respectively, with 1 base between them.

The chain couples TRBV30 to TRBJ2-5; the match to TRBD2 covers 7 bases. Trimming took 0 bases from V and 9 from J; bases not matched to a gene: 10. CDR3 length: 14 amino acids. Per the germline V gene, CDR1 is GTSNPN and CDR2 is SVGIG (reference sequence). This chain's CDR3 is CAWSVVGPRGAQYF. In DNA form, the CDR3 reads TGTGCCTGGAGTGTGGTGGGCCCACGGGGGGCCCAGTACTTC.

The chain links TRBV20-1 to TRBJ1-5, with 7 positions matching TRBD1. V was pared by 3 bases and J by 0 bases, with 5 bases of the junction left unmatched. Germline-derived CDR1 and CDR2 are DFQATT and SNEGSKA (reference sequence). The CDR3 loop spans 15 amino acids. The CDR3 protein is CSASRDSYSNQPQHF. The CDR3 DNA reads TGCAGTGCTAGCCGGGACAGCTATAGCAATCAGCCCCAGCATTTT.

Worth noting for this clonotype: The junction departs from the called germline gene at one end, perhaps through a read error. The chain joins TRBV7-2 to TRBJ1-2; unclear D gene. This CDR3 is built from 14 residues. CDR1 is SGHTA, CDR2 FQGNSA, per germline. CDR3 protein: CACSTVRKEGGYTF. CDR3 nucleotides: TGTGCCTGCAGCACTGTCCGGAAAGAGGGAGGCTACACCTTC. The full variable domain, with the rest looked up from reference TRBV7-2 and TRBJ1-2, is GAGVSQSPSNKVTEKGKDVELRCDPISGHTALYWYRQSLGQGLEFLIYFQGNSAPDKSGLPSDRFSAERTGGSVSTLTIQRTQQEDSAVYLCACSTVRKEGGYTFGSGTRLTVV.

This clonotype has a handful of counts. This sequence joins TRBV6-2 or TRBV6-3 and TRBJ2-2, with D maybe TRBD1 (6 bases). V lost 5 bases to trimming and J lost 1 base, with 8 bases between them. The CDR3 has 14 amino acids. Germline CDR1 MNHEY, CDR2 SVGEGT. CDR3 sequence (DNA): TGTGCCAGCAGTAGGACAGAGAACACCGGGGAGCTGTTTTTT. As protein: CASSRTENTGELFF.

The gene calls are TRBV3-1 and TRBJ2-1; 9 bases match TRBD2. This CDR3 region has 13 residues. Germline loops: CDR1 LGHDT, CDR2 YNNKEL (reference sequence). The V gene end was trimmed by 4 bases and the J gene end by 15 bases; junction bases not matched to a gene: 10. In DNA, the CDR3 is TGTGCCAGCAGCCCCAGAACTAGCGGGCTAGGGTTCTTC. Protein product: CASSPRTSGLGFF.

CDR3 bases: TGCGCCAGCGAAGCGGGGGAGACCCAGTACTTC. The encoded protein is CASEAGETQYF. The chain combines TRBV5-1 with TRBJ2-5; 7 positions match TRBD2. The germline gives CDR1 SGHRS, CDR2 YFSETQ. Trimming took 7 bases from V and 5 from J; bases not matched to a gene: 2. The CDR3 runs 11 residues.

The CDR3 here is CASSLAGEKLFF. Written as DNA, the CDR3 is TGTGCCAGCAGCTTGGCCGGGGAAAAACTGTTTTTT. The chain links TRBV5-5 to TRBJ1-4; D unclear. Looked up from germline, CDR1 is SGHKS and CDR2 is YYEKEE (reference sequence). V gave up 0 bases and J gave up 8 bases, with 5 bases separating them. CDR3 length equals 12 residues.